This note documents a single TCR beta chain sequence. This sample was taken from a study of cytomegalovirus exposure and HLA in healthy donors. Turning to the study itself: Inside one of the first data releases sat tens of millions of unique TCRs taken from HLA-typed donors.

PCR was performed using 60 Vbeta and 13 Jbeta primers. The protocol was immunoSEQ multiplex PCR, while the TCRdb copy is restricted to in-frame clones and leaves out a portion. The sample includes 150,000 or so clones, almost 80% of them seen just once. The length of the CDR3 is 16 residues. V gave up 1 base and J gave up 3 bases; unmatched junction bases: 6. Germline-derived CDR1 and CDR2 are SEHNR and FQNEAQ (reference sequence). The V gene is TRBV7-9, the J gene TRBJ2-7, with 10 bases identical to TRBD1. Sequencing input: PBMCs. This TCR was recovered from a man aged 18 to 29 in good health and CMV-seropositive. In DNA form, the CDR3 reads TGTGCCAGCAGCTTAGGGACAGGGGGATATAACTACGAGCAGTACTTC. Protein product: CASSLGTGGYNYEQYF.